This passage covers 16 T cell receptor beta chains from one sample sequenced in a study of blood T cell repertoires in COVID-19. The repertoire was sequenced with immunoSEQ multiplex PCR; TCRdb's copy has only in-frame clones and lacks some. The repertoire holds hundreds of thousands of clones, with about four fifths as singletons. Sequencing was carried out using PBMCs or T cells enriched from blood (not recorded which). The receptor set was obtained from a woman between 45 and 60 years old who had been exposed to COVID-19.

V gene TRBV6-6 combines with J gene TRBJ2-3, with TRBD2 as a possible D gene (5 bases). Deletions cut 5 bases from V and 4 bases from J, with 22 bases between. The germline gives CDR1 MNHNY, CDR2 SVGAGI (reference sequence). The CDR3 is 17 amino acids. CDR3 bases: TGTGCCAGCAGTCCTCACCTCGGACTCGCACGGGCAGATACGCAGTATTTT. It translates to CASSPHLGLARADTQYF.

The J gene is TRBJ1-5, the V gene TRBV19; D is uncertain. The CDR3 extends over 16 amino acids. The germline CDR1 and CDR2 sequences are LNHDA and SQIVND (reference sequence). Between the trimmed V and J ends, which lost 8 bases and 2 bases, there was a span of 19 bases. CDR3 DNA sequence: TGTGCCAGTGCACCCCGCGGAGGTGGAGGCAATCAGCCCCAGCATTTT. Its protein is CASAPRGGGGNQPQHF.

This chain links TRBV5-4 with TRBJ1-2; possible D gene TRBD1, 5 bases. Germline V lookup: CDR1 SGHNT, CDR2 YYREEE (reference sequence). The V and J ends lost 4 bases and 2 bases respectively, with 9 bases between them. The CDR3 runs to 13 residues. CDR3 sequence (DNA): TGTGCCAGCAGCGCGGGACGGAACTATGGCTACACCTTC. Protein: CASSAGRNYGYTF. Complete variable domain (other parts from reference TRBV5-4 and TRBJ1-2): ETGVTQSPTHLIKTRGQQVTLRCSSQSGHNTVSWYQQALGQGPQFIFQYYREEENGRGNFPPRFSGLQFPNYSSELNVNALELDDSALYLCASSAGRNYGYTFGSGTRLTVV.

V usage is TRBV6-2 or TRBV6-3 and J usage is TRBJ1-1; D unresolved. CDR1 is MNHEY and CDR2 is SVGEGT in the germline V gene. The ends were cut back, 4 bases at V and 1 base at J, with 25 bases in the middle. This CDR3 spans 19 amino acids. The chain's CDR3 is CASSFSAPYDYTRNTEAFF. The CDR3 DNA sequence: TGTGCCAGCAGTTTTTCGGCTCCGTACGACTATACGCGGAACACTGAAGCTTTCTTT.

This chain uses TRBV9 with TRBJ1-4; 8 nucleotides line up with TRBD1. The germline V gene has CDR1 SGDLS and CDR2 YYNGEE. V lost 4 bases and J lost 6; bases outside the gene matches: 8. The CDR3 has 15 amino acids. CDR3 loop: CASSTRQGPHEKLFF. The CDR3 coding sequence is TGTGCCAGCAGCACCCGACAGGGGCCTCATGAAAAACTGTTTTTT. Based on the CDR3 plus reference TRBV9 and TRBJ1-4, the full variable domain is DSGVTQTPKHLITATGQRVTLRCSPRSGDLSVYWYQQSLDQGLQFLIQYYNGEERAKGNILERFSAQQFPDLHSELNLSSLELGDSALYFCASSTRQGPHEKLFFGSGTQLSVL.

The chain uses TRBV15 and TRBJ2-3; D is perhaps TRBD2 (5 bases). Trimming took 9 bases from V and 3 from J, leaving 16 bases between them. The CDR3 totals 14 residues. The germline CDR1 and CDR2 sequences are LNHNV and YYDKDF (reference sequence). Written as DNA, the CDR3 is TGTGCCACGTCGCCGGGGATAAAGACAGATACGCAGTATTTT. As protein: CATSPGIKTDTQYF.

V gene TRBV10-1 combines with J gene TRBJ2-7; 7 nucleotides line up with TRBD1. The CDR3 covers 15 residues. The ends lost 3 bases at V and 2 bases at J; junction bases unmatched: 7. Per germline, CDR1 WNHNN and CDR2 SYGVQD (reference sequence). This CDR3 is CASSDWRQGTYEQYF. The CDR3 DNA is TGCGCCAGCAGTGATTGGAGACAGGGTACCTACGAGCAGTACTTC.

V usage is TRBV10-3 and J usage is TRBJ1-4, with 8 bases fitting TRBD1. The germline V gene has CDR1 ENHRY and CDR2 SYGVKD. The CDR3 is made up of 16 amino acids. V lost 3 bases and J lost 3; bases outside the gene matches: 6. DNA of the CDR3: TGTGCCATCAGTGAAGGCAGGGGGCCTCCTAATGAAAAACTGTTTTTT. It codes for CAISEGRGPPNEKLFF.

The gene calls are TRBV27 and TRBJ1-1, with unresolved D. This CDR3 spans 13 amino acids. Germline V gene lookup returns CDR1 MNHEY and CDR2 SMNVEV (reference sequence). V was shortened by 6 bases and J by 10 bases, with 18 bases between the two germline ends. This CDR3 reads CASSLDPAGRAFF. As DNA, the CDR3 is TGTGCCAGCAGCTTAGACCCCGCGGGGAGAGCTTTCTTT.

This chain connects TRBV27 to TRBJ1-1; D might be TRBD1 (5 bases). Trimming cost V 6 bases and J 0 bases, with 8 bases left between them. Germline CDR1 is MNHEY and CDR2 is SMNVEV (reference sequence). CDR3 length: 13 amino acids. Here the CDR3 DNA reads TGTGCCAGCAGAGGACACTTGAACACTGAAGCTTTCTTT. Amino acids: CASRGHLNTEAFF.

The V gene is TRBV12-5, the J gene TRBJ2-1; D perhaps matches TRBD2 (5 bases). CDR1 LGHNT and CDR2 FRNRAP come from the germline V gene. This CDR3 region has 16 residues. Trimming cost V 1 base and J 5 bases, with 15 bases left between them. CDR3 loop: CASGLAFSGKDNEQFF. The CDR3 nucleotides are TGTGCTAGTGGTTTGGCGTTCTCCGGGAAGGACAATGAGCAGTTCTTC.

Only a few counts were recorded for this clone. The chain has TRBV7-3 and TRBJ2-2; no clear D. Germline loops: CDR1 SGHTA, CDR2 FQGTGA. V dropped 3 bases and J dropped 4 bases, with 9 bases sitting between them. The CDR3 has 14 amino acids. The CDR3 DNA reads TGTGCCAGCAGCTTCGGTCGCGGCACCGGGGAGCTGTTTTTT. Protein sequence: CASSFGRGTGELFF.

This chain connects TRBV6-2 or TRBV6-3 to TRBJ2-1; 9 bases line up with TRBD2. Germline CDR1 reads MNHEY; CDR2 reads SVGEGT. The trim removed 4 bases at V and 2 bases at J, leaving 6 bases unmatched. The CDR3 runs to 16 residues. The CDR3 spells CASSSPLAGAYNEQFF. The CDR3 DNA reads TGTGCCAGCAGTTCCCCCTTAGCGGGGGCCTACAATGAGCAGTTCTTC.

CDR3 loop: CASSSGGTQAFF. DNA for the CDR3: TGTGCCAGCAGCTCGGGCGGGACTCAAGCTTTCTTT. The chain has TRBV7-9 and TRBJ1-1; D possibly corresponds to TRBD1 (5 bases). The CDR3 has 12 amino acids. Germline V lookup: CDR1 SEHNR, CDR2 FQNEAQ (reference sequence). The V end lost 4 bases, the J end lost 9 bases, and 12 bases lay between the germline ends.

The V and J genes are TRBV7-9 and TRBJ2-7; weak D call: TRBD2 (6 bases). This CDR3 spans 15 amino acids. V was cut by 5 bases and J by 3 bases, with 17 bases left in between. Germline CDR1 reads SEHNR; CDR2 reads FQNEAQ (reference sequence). The chain's CDR3 is CASSPRSGDRYEQYF. CDR3 sequence (DNA): TGTGCCAGCAGCCCCAGGTCGGGAGACCGCTACGAGCAGTACTTC.

This clone was counted between two and nine times. The chain uses TRBV5-1 and TRBJ2-7, with a possible D match to TRBD1 (5 bases). Germline CDR1 and CDR2: SGHRS and YFSETQ. Trimming left V 0 bases short and J 3 bases short, with 13 bases between. The CDR3 sequence is 15 residues long. The CDR3 region has the DNA TGCGCCAGCAGCTTGGGAGACAGCTCCCGCTACGAGCAGTACTTC. Translated: CASSLGDSSRYEQYF.